These 5 T cell receptor beta chains originate from one sample sequenced in a study of tumor-infiltrating lymphocytes in primary liver carcinoma. Between about 17 and 34 mg of unsorted bulk tissue served as the source from which RNA and DNA were co-extracted. From approximately 550 ng of total RNA, TCR beta-specific cDNA was reverse-transcribed using a constant-region primer. Libraries of TCR beta came from three nested multiplex PCR rounds with slightly modified ARM-PCR. Use of TRBV1-TRBV30 forward primers with a C-beta reverse primer characterized the first two PCR rounds, which lasted about 10 cycles each. TCRdb passed the multiplex PCR reads through MiXCR, listing each CDR3 protein once. The sample gives 35,000 to 45,000 distinct CDR3 sequences, 75% of which show up once; around 41% is in the top ten. The sequenced sample was tumor-adjacent normal liver tissue. These receptors were collected from a woman in her twenties or thirties with primary liver carcinoma and hepatitis B virus infection.

In the case of this clonotype: A junction boundary mismatches the germline segment, possibly from a read error. This sequence joins TRBV7-9 and TRBJ2-1; TRBD2 agrees at 7 bases. Germline V lookup: CDR1 SEHNR, CDR2 FQNEAQ (reference sequence). CDR3 length: 16 residues. CDR3 amino acids: CASRSGSGGSPHEHFF. Here the CDR3 DNA reads TGTGCCAGCAGATCAGGTTCAGGCGGGAGCCCTCATGAGCATTTCTTC. Variable domain in full (rest from reference TRBV7-9 and TRBJ2-1): DTGVSQNPRHKITKRGQNVTFRCDPISEHNRLYWYRQTLGQGPEFLTYFQNEAQLEKSRLLSDRFSAERPKGSFSTLEIQRTEQGDSAMYLCASRSGSGGSPHEHFFGPGTRLTVL.

The count of this clonotype is one. The chain recombines TRBV6-5 with TRBJ2-3, with 12 positions matching TRBD2. This CDR3 has 15 residues. Germline V gene sequence: CDR1 MNHEY, CDR2 SVGAGI. The CDR3 sequence: CVCNPGLAGTDTQYF. CDR3 nucleotide sequence: TGTGTCTGCAACCCAGGACTAGCGGGAACAGATACGCAGTATTTT.

A note on this clonotype: The conserved closing phenylalanine or tryptophan is absent in this CDR3, likely reflecting a read error. The rearrangement joins TRBV11-2 to TRBJ2-7; no clear D gene. Per germline, CDR1 SGHAT and CDR2 FQNNGV. Trimming left V 9 bases short and J 7 bases short, with 13 bases between. The CDR3 spans 11 residues. The CDR3 loop reads CARSQASEQYL. The CDR3 DNA follows: TGTGCCAGAAGTCAAGCCAGTGAGCAGTACTTG.

This clonotype was seen only once. The junction does not match germline at one end; this may be a read error. The chain recombines TRBV4-1 with TRBJ2-1; unclear D gene. Germline V CDR1 and CDR2: MGHRA, YSYEKL. The CDR3 consists of 13 residues. The CDR3: CASSYDFNNEQLF. The DNA of the CDR3 is TGCGCCAGCAGTTACGACTTCAACAATGAGCAACTCTTC.

Comment on this clonotype: The junction departs from germline at one end; a sequencing error may be responsible. This chain uses TRBV4-3 with TRBJ2-7, with 7 bases fitting TRBD1. CDR1 and CDR2 from the germline V gene are LGHNA and YSLEER. CDR3 size: 13 residues. This CDR3 is CASIQGRGIEQYF. In DNA form, the CDR3 reads TGCGCCAGCATCCAAGGCAGGGGGATCGAGCAGTACTTC.